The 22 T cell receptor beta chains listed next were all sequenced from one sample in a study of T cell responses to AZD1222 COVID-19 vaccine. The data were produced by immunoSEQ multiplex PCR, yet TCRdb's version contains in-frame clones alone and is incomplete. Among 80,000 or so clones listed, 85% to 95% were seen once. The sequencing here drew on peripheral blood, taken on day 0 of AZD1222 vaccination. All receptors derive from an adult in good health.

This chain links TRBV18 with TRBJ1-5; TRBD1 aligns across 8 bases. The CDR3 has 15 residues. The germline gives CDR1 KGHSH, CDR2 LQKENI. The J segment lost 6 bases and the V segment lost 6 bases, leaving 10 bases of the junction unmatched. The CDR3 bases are TGTGCCAGCTCGGAAGGGCAGGGGGCTAGTCAGCCCCAGCATTTT. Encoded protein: CASSEGQGASQPQHF.

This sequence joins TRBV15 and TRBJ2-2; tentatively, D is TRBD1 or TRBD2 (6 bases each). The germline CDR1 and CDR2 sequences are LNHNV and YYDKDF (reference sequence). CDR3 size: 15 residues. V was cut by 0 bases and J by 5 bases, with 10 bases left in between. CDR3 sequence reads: CATSRDRGRTGELFF. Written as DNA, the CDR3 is TGTGCCACCAGCAGAGATCGGGGGCGAACCGGGGAGCTGTTTTTT.

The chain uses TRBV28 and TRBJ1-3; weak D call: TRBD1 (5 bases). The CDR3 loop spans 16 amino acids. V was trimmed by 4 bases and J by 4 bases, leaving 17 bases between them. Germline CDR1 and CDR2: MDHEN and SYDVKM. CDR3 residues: CASSSMLRGSGNTIYF. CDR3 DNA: TGTGCCAGCAGTTCAATGTTGAGGGGATCCGGAAACACCATATATTTT.

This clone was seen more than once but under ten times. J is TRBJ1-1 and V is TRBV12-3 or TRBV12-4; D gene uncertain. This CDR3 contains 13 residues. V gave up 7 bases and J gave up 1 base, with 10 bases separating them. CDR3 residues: CASIWGRNTEAFF. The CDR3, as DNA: TGTGCCAGCATTTGGGGAAGGAACACTGAAGCTTTCTTT.

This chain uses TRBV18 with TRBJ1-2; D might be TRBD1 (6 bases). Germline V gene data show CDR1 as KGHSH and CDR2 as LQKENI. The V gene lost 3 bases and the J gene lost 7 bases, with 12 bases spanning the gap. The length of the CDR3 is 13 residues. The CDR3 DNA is TGTGCCAGCTCACCCCCCGGGGGCCGTGGCTACACCTTC. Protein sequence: CASSPPGGRGYTF. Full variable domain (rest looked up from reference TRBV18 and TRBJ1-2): NAGVMQNPRHLVRRRGQEARLRCSPMKGHSHVYWYRQLPEEGLKFMVYLQKENIIDESGMPKERFSAEFPKEGPSILRIQQVVRGDSAAYFCASSPPGGRGYTFGSGTRLTVV.

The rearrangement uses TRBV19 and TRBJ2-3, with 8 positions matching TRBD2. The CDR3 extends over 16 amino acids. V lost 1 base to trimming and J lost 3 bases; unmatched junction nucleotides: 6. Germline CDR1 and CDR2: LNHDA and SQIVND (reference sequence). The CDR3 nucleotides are TGTGCCAGTAGTATAGTGGGCAGCGGGGGAACAGATACGCAGTATTTT. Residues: CASSIVGSGGTDTQYF.

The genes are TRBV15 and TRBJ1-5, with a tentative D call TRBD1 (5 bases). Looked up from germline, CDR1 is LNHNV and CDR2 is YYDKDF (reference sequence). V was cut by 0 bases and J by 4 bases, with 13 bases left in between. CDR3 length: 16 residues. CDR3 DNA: TGTGCCACCAGCAGAGACAGGGTCGGGATGAATCAGCCCCAGCATTTT. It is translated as CATSRDRVGMNQPQHF. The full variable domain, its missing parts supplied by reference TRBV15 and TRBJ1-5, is DAMVIQNPRYQVTQFGKPVTLSCSQTLNHNVMYWYQQKSSQAPKLLFHYYDKDFNNEADTPDNFQSRRPNTSFCFLDIRSPGLGDTAMYLCATSRDRVGMNQPQHFGDGTRLSIL.

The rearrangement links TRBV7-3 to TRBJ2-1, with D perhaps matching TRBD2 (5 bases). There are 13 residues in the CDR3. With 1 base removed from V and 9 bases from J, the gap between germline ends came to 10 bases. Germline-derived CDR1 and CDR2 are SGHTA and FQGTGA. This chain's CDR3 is CASSLNLAGEQFF. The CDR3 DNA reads TGTGCCAGCAGCTTAAATCTAGCAGGTGAGCAGTTCTTC.

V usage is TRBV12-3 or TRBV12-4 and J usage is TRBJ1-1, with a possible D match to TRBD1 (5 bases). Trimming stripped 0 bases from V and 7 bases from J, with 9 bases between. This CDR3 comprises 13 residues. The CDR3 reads CASSLAGVDEAFF. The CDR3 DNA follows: TGTGCCAGCAGTTTAGCGGGGGTTGATGAAGCTTTCTTT.

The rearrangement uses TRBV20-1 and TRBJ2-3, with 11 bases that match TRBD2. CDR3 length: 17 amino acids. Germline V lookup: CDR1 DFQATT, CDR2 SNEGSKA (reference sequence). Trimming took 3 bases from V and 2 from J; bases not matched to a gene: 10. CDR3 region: CSASPRTSGYFTDTQYF. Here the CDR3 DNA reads TGCAGTGCTAGTCCTAGGACTAGCGGGTATTTCACAGATACGCAGTATTTT.

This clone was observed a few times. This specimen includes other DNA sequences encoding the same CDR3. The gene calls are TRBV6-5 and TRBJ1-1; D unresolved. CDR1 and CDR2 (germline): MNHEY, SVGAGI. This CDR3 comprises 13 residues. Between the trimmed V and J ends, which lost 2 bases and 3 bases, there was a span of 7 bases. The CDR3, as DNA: TGTGCCAGCAGTTACGGCCGGGACACTGAAGCTTTCTTT. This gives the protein CASSYGRDTEAFF.

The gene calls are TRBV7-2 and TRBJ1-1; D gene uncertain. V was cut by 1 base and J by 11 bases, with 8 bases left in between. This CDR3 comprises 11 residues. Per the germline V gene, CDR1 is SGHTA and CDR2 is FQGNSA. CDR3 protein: CASSLGPAAFF. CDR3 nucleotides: TGTGCCAGCAGCTTAGGCCCCGCGGCTTTCTTT.

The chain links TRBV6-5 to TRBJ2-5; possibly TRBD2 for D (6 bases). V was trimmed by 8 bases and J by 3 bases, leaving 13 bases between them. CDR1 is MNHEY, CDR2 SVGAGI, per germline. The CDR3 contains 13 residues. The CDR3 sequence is CASSRGLKETQYF. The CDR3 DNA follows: TGTGCCAGCTCGCGGGGACTTAAAGAGACCCAGTACTTC.

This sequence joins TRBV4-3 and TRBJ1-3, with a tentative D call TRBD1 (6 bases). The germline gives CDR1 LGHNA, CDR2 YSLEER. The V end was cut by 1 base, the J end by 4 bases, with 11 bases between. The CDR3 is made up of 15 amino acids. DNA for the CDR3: TGCGCCAGCAGCCAAGGAACAGGGTCCGGAAACACCATATATTTT. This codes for CASSQGTGSGNTIYF.

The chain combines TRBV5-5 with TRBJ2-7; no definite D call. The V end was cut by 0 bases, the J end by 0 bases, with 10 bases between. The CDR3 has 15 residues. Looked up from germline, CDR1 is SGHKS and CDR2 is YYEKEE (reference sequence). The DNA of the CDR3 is TGTGCCAGCAGCTTGGCTTCCGGAAGCTCCTACGAGCAGTACTTC. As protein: CASSLASGSSYEQYF.

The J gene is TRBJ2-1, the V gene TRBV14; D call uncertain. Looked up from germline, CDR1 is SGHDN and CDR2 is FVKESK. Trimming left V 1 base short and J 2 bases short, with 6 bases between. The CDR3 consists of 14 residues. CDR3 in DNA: TGTGCCAGCAGCCAAGGACGGACCTACAATGAGCAGTTCTTC. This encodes CASSQGRTYNEQFF. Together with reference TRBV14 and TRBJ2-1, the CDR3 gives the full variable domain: EAGVTQFPSHSVIEKGQTVTLRCDPISGHDNLYWYRRVMGKEIKFLLHFVKESKQDESGMPNNRFLAERTGGTYSTLKVQPAELEDSGVYFCASSQGRTYNEQFFGPGTRLTVL.

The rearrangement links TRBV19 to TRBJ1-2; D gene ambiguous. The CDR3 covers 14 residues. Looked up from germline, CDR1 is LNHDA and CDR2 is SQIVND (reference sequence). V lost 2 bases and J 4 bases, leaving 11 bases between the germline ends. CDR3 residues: CASSIPRAVYGYTF. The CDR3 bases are TGTGCCAGTAGTATACCGAGGGCAGTCTATGGCTACACCTTC.

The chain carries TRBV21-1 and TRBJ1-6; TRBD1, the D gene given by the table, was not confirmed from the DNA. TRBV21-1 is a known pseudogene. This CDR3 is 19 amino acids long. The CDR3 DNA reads TGTGCCAGCAGCACGCGGACAGGGGGCTTTGAGGTTGATAATTCACCCCTCCACTTT. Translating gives CASSTRTGGFEVDNSPLHF.

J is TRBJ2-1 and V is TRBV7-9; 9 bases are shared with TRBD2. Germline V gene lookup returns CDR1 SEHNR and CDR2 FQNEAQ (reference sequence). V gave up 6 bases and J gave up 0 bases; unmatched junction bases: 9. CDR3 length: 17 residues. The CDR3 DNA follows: TGTGCCAGCAGTCCCCTGGCGGGGGGGCCCTCCTACAATGAGCAGTTCTTC. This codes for CASSPLAGGPSYNEQFF.

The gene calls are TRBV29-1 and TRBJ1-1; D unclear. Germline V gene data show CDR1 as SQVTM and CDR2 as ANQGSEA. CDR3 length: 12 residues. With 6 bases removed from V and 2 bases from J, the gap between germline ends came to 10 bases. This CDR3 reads CSVQRPNTEAFF. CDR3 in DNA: TGCAGCGTACAGAGACCCAACACTGAAGCTTTCTTT.

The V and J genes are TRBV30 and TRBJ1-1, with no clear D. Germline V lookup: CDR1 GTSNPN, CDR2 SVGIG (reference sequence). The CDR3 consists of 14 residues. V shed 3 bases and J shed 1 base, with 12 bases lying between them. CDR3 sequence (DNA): TGTGCCTGGAGGACCGGACGGGGGAACACTGAAGCTTTCTTT. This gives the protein CAWRTGRGNTEAFF.

The DNA of the CDR3 is TGCGCCAGCAGCCAAAGGACTAGCCAGATTCAAAACATTCAGTACTTC. Protein: CASSQRTSQIQNIQYF. V usage is TRBV4-3 and J usage is TRBJ2-4; TRBD2 matches at 8 bases. Germline V gives CDR1 LGHNA, CDR2 YSLEER. There are 16 residues in the CDR3. V lost 2 bases to trimming and J lost 5 bases; unmatched junction nucleotides: 8.